These 8 T cell receptor beta chains came from one sample sequenced in a study of cytomegalovirus exposure and HLA in healthy donors (dated by TCRdb to about 2017). Library preparation used the immunoSEQ multiplex PCR assay. For the multiplex PCR, a mixture combining 60 forward primers for TCR Vbeta segments and 13 reverse primers for TCR Jbeta segments was used. TCRdb obtained this table from immuneACCESS and retained in-frame rearrangements with V and J assigned. These tables miss some clones; where compared with another copy, unresolved V genes account for less than half of the shortfall, and the remainder is unexplained. The sample table contains 85,000 to 100,000 clones; only one count was recorded for around 64% of them. About 3.5% of the sample lies in the top ten. Material: PBMCs. The receptor source for this set is a man aged 55 to 70 in good health and CMV-seronegative.

This clone turned up a few times. The chain combines TRBV21-1 with TRBJ1-2. TRBV21-1 represents a pseudogene. CDR3 length: 17 amino acids. CDR3 in DNA: TGTGCCAGCAGCAAAGCTGGGGGGTTGGGGGGATGCCATGGCTACACCTTC. This translates into CASSKAGGLGGCHGYTF.

This clone turned up a few times. The junction differs from germline at one of its ends, possibly a read error. The rearrangement joins TRBV5-1 to TRBJ2-7; D call uncertain. This CDR3 contains 15 residues. Germline lookup yields CDR1 SGHRS and CDR2 YFSETQ. CDR3 amino acids: CASTLGRFGSYEQYF. Here the CDR3 DNA reads TGCGCCAGCACCTTGGGCCGTTTCGGGTCCTACGAGCAGTACTTC.

The chain links TRBV6-1 to TRBJ2-5; the match to TRBD1 covers 10 bases. The J call may be wrong; the DNA end is better matched by TRBJ2-7. Germline V gene data show CDR1 as MNHNS and CDR2 as SASEGT. The CDR3 extends over 16 amino acids. CDR3 residues: CASSEPGQGSESEQYF. The CDR3 DNA follows: TGTGCCAGCAGTGAACCGGGACAGGGGTCCGAGAGCGAGCAGTACTTC.

The V call is TRBV21-1, the J call TRBJ2-5; the D call in the table, TRBD1, was not verified against the DNA. TRBV21-1 has pseudogene status. CDR3 length: 16 amino acids. The CDR3 DNA sequence: TGTGCCAGCAGTACCGCCCCGGGACAGCATAAGGAGACCCAGTACTTC. Protein: CASSTAPGQHKETQYF.

The chain combines TRBV27 with TRBJ2-7; 10 bases align to TRBD2. The V gene end was trimmed by 4 bases and the J gene end by 4 bases; junction bases not matched to a gene: 4. The CDR3 runs to 14 residues. Germline CDR1 MNHEY, CDR2 SMNVEV (reference sequence). This CDR3 reads CASSWTSGPYEQYF. The CDR3, as DNA: TGTGCCAGCAGTTGGACTAGCGGCCCTTACGAGCAGTACTTC.

This clone occurred a few times. V gene TRBV2 combines with J gene TRBJ2-7; D might be TRBD2 (7 bases). V lost 4 bases to trimming and J lost 4 bases, with 14 bases between them. Germline values: CDR1 SNHLY, CDR2 FYNNEI. The CDR3 spans 14 residues. CDR3 sequence (DNA): TGTGCCAGCAGTGCCCGGACAGCGGGGTACGAGCAGTACTTC. Encoded protein: CASSARTAGYEQYF.

V and J are TRBV28 and TRBJ2-5; 13 nucleotides agree with TRBD2. The DNA end lines up better with TRBJ2-7; the J call may be wrong. CDR3 length: 19 amino acids. CDR1 MDHEN and CDR2 SYDVKM come from the germline V gene. The CDR3 sequence is CASQTSGLAGLLSPYEQYF. The CDR3 nucleotides are TGTGCCAGCCAAACCTCGGGACTAGCGGGGCTCTTATCCCCGTACGAGCAGTACTTC.

The V call is TRBV7-9, the J call TRBJ1-5, with D perhaps matching TRBD1 (5 bases). CDR1 is SEHNR and CDR2 is FQNEAQ in the germline V gene (reference sequence). V lost 5 bases and J lost 2, with 13 bases in between. The CDR3 consists of 15 residues. The CDR3 here is CASSRDSAGNQPQHF. The CDR3 coding sequence is TGTGCCAGCAGCCGGGACTCGGCTGGCAATCAGCCCCAGCATTTT. The full variable domain, its missing parts supplied by reference TRBV7-9 and TRBJ1-5, is DTGVSQNPRHKITKRGQNVTFRCDPISEHNRLYWYRQTLGQGPEFLTYFQNEAQLEKSRLLSDRFSAERPKGSFSTLEIQRTEQGDSAMYLCASSRDSAGNQPQHFGDGTRLSIL.